The next 23 T cell receptor beta chains were all read from a single sample in a study of blood T cells in healthy people across ages. Using a J-beta primer mix together with a sample-barcoded 5' primer, a second PCR was run for about 7 to 12 cycles. TCRdb ran MiXCR on the 5' RACE reads and lists one entry per CDR3 protein. The table has roughly 1,500,000 distinct CDR3 sequences, approximately 38% seen once. Sequenced sample: blood. Receptor source: a young woman in good health.

V usage is TRBV4-1 and J usage is TRBJ1-6; unclear D gene. Germline values: CDR1 MGHRA, CDR2 YSYEKL. V shed 1 base and J shed 7 bases, with 8 bases lying between them. The CDR3 spans 14 residues. The CDR3 sequence is CASSQGAQNSPLHF. Written as DNA, the CDR3 is TGCGCCAGCAGCCAAGGAGCGCAAAATTCACCCCTCCACTTT.

The chain couples TRBV7-6 to TRBJ1-1; 8 positions agree with TRBD1. V shed 3 bases and J 5 bases; nucleotides not matched to a gene: 5. Germline assignment: CDR1 SGHVS and CDR2 FNYEAQ. CDR3 length: 14 amino acids. CDR3: CASSLGQAPTEAFF. The DNA of the CDR3 is TGTGCCAGCAGCTTGGGACAGGCACCAACTGAAGCTTTCTTT.

There are a few counts of this clonotype. The V gene is TRBV2, the J gene TRBJ2-1; 9 nucleotides agree with TRBD2. The J call is doubtful: the DNA matches TRBJ2-7 better. This CDR3 has 18 residues. The V gene's germline CDR1 is SNHLY and CDR2 FYNNEI. In DNA, the CDR3 is TGTGCCAGCAGTGAGGTTGCTAGCGGGGCCAGCTCCTACAATGAGCAGTACTTC. Its translation is CASSEVASGASSYNEQYF.

The rearrangement links TRBV3-1 to TRBJ2-6; the D gene is possibly TRBD1 (5 bases). The CDR3 consists of 15 residues. The ends were cut back, 1 base at V and 2 bases at J, with 6 bases in the middle. CDR1 is LGHDT and CDR2 is YNNKEL in the germline V gene (reference sequence). The CDR3 loop is CASSQGTPGANVLTF. The CDR3 DNA sequence: TGTGCCAGCAGCCAAGGGACACCTGGGGCCAACGTCCTGACTTTC.

This clonotype has just a few counts. The rearrangement joins TRBV7-9 to TRBJ2-4; D is perhaps TRBD1 (5 bases). Trimming removed 2 bases from V and 1 base from J, with 12 bases in between. This CDR3 is built from 16 residues. Germline CDR1 SEHNR, CDR2 FQNEAQ (reference sequence). This CDR3 reads CASSLPGILAKNIQYF. In DNA, the CDR3 is TGTGCCAGCAGCTTACCAGGGATCTTGGCCAAAAACATTCAGTACTTC.

The rearrangement joins TRBV10-3 to TRBJ2-5, with 10 bases that match TRBD2. Germline V CDR1 and CDR2: ENHRY, SYGVKD. This CDR3 spans 18 amino acids. V lost 0 bases to trimming and J lost 11 bases; unmatched junction nucleotides: 18. The DNA for the CDR3 is TGTGCCATCAGTGAGTCGGCTAGCGGGAGTGTCTCCTACAATGAGCAGTACTTC. It is translated as CAISESASGSVSYNEQYF.

In its sample, this clonotype was seen a few times. V usage is TRBV6-5 and J usage is TRBJ2-7, with 8 positions matching TRBD2. The V gene end was trimmed by 7 bases and the J gene end by 0 bases; junction bases not matched to a gene: 2. CDR3 size: 13 residues. The V gene's germline CDR1 is MNHEY and CDR2 SVGAGI. The DNA of the CDR3 is TGTGCCAGCAAGAGCGGGAGCTCCTACGAGCAGTACTTC. The encoded protein is CASKSGSSYEQYF.

This clonotype was observed a few times. The V gene is TRBV4-1, the J gene TRBJ1-2; TRBD1 aligns across 8 bases. This CDR3 comprises 13 residues. V shed 7 bases, J shed 3 bases, and the junction held 4 bases outside the gene matches. Looked up from germline, CDR1 is MGHRA and CDR2 is YSYEKL. The CDR3 here is CASTDRADYGYTF. For the CDR3, the DNA is TGCGCCAGCACGGACAGGGCTGACTATGGCTACACCTTC.

The chain is built from TRBV20-1 and TRBJ1-5; a possible D gene is TRBD1 (5 bases). CDR1 is DFQATT and CDR2 is SNEGSKA in the germline V gene (reference sequence). There are 12 residues in the CDR3. V shed 6 bases and J shed 12 bases, with 18 bases lying between them. CDR3 in DNA: TGCAGTGCCCCTGCGGGGGGGGGAGGCCAGCATTTT. Its protein is CSAPAGGGGQHF.

The chain has TRBV5-1 and TRBJ1-1; the D gene is possibly TRBD1 (6 bases). CDR1 SGHRS and CDR2 YFSETQ come from the germline V gene. Between the trimmed V and J ends, which lost 3 bases and 0 bases, there was a span of 18 bases. The CDR3 runs to 17 residues. This CDR3 is CASSSVGGRGMNTEAFF. CDR3 DNA sequence: TGCGCCAGCAGCTCGGTTGGGGGGCGCGGGATGAACACTGAAGCTTTCTTT.

This chain links TRBV5-1 with TRBJ2-5; no clear D. In germline, CDR1 is SGHRS, CDR2 YFSETQ. This CDR3 is built from 15 residues. V was shortened by 0 bases and J by 0 bases, with 9 bases between the two germline ends. The CDR3 is CASSLGDWYQETQYF. The DNA for the CDR3 is TGCGCCAGCAGCTTGGGTGACTGGTACCAAGAGACCCAGTACTTC.

This chain joins TRBV10-3 and TRBJ1-6, with no clear D. Between the trimmed V and J ends, which lost 6 bases and 8 bases, there was a span of 8 bases. In germline, CDR1 is ENHRY, CDR2 SYGVKD. This CDR3 is built from 12 residues. CDR3 nucleotide sequence: TGTGCCATCAGGGTATCCGATTCACCCCTCCACTTT. Translation: CAIRVSDSPLHF.

V and J are TRBV6-1 and TRBJ1-1; D is unresolved. Trimming took 0 bases from V and 2 from J, leaving 4 bases between them. Germline V CDR1 and CDR2: MNHNS, SASEGT. The length of the CDR3 is 13 residues. The CDR3 spells CASSEARNTEAFF. In DNA, the CDR3 is TGTGCCAGCAGTGAAGCCCGCAACACTGAAGCTTTCTTT.

The chain has TRBV6-6 and TRBJ1-1; maybe TRBD1 (5 bases). CDR3 length: 13 amino acids. The germline CDR1 and CDR2 sequences are MNHNY and SVGAGI (reference sequence). The V gene lost 6 bases and the J gene lost 8 bases, with 16 bases spanning the gap. The CDR3 sequence is CASRTGAVLEAFF. In nucleotides, the CDR3 is TGTGCCAGCAGAACCGGGGCGGTCTTGGAAGCTTTCTTT.

The V call is TRBV11-2, the J call TRBJ1-2, with D uncertain. CDR3 length equals 15 residues. The germline V and J ends were trimmed by 8 bases and 4 bases, with 20 bases remaining between them. Germline V gene data show CDR1 as SGHAT and CDR2 as FQNNGV. CDR3 sequence reads: CASGSIRGVRYGYTF. In nucleotides, the CDR3 is TGTGCCAGCGGGTCAATTCGGGGAGTACGCTATGGCTACACCTTC. Filled out from reference TRBV11-2 and TRBJ1-2, the complete variable domain reads EAGVAQSPRYKIIEKRQSVAFWCNPISGHATLYWYQQILGQGPKLLIQFQNNGVVDDSQLPKDRFSAERLKGVDSTLKIQPAKLEDSAVYLCASGSIRGVRYGYTFGSGTRLTVV.

This rearrangement joins TRBV6-2 or TRBV6-3 to TRBJ2-1; D ambiguous. Looked up from germline, CDR1 is MNHEY and CDR2 is SVGEGT. Deletions cut 3 bases from V and 9 bases from J, with 9 bases between. CDR3 length equals 12 residues. CDR3 nucleotides: TGTGCCAGCAGTTATTGGGTTGGTGAGCAGTTCTTC. Encoded protein: CASSYWVGEQFF.

The rearrangement joins TRBV20-1 to TRBJ2-1; TRBD2 matches 8 bases. Germline V gene sequence: CDR1 DFQATT, CDR2 SNEGSKA (reference sequence). This CDR3 spans 15 amino acids. The junction had 7 bases not matched to a gene; V was cut back by 6 bases and J by 0 bases. CDR3 loop: CSAATGGGSYNEQFF. CDR3 sequence (DNA): TGCAGTGCGGCAACCGGGGGGGGCTCCTACAATGAGCAGTTCTTC.

The genes are TRBV20-1 and TRBJ1-2, with 11 bases matching TRBD1. CDR1 is DFQATT and CDR2 is SNEGSKA in the germline V gene (reference sequence). The CDR3 length is 14 residues. Trimming removed 6 bases from V and 8 bases from J; junction bases left unmatched: 11. CDR3 sequence (DNA): TGCAGTGCCCTTCGTTCGGACAGGGGGCAGGGCTACACCTTC. It codes for CSALRSDRGQGYTF.

The chain has TRBV20-1 and TRBJ1-4, with 8 bases aligning to TRBD1. Germline V gives CDR1 DFQATT, CDR2 SNEGSKA (reference sequence). V shed 0 bases and J 7 bases; nucleotides not matched to a gene: 7. This CDR3 comprises 15 residues. The CDR3 reads CSARDLQGAGEKLFF. CDR3 DNA sequence: TGCAGTGCTAGAGATCTTCAGGGGGCCGGTGAAAAACTGTTTTTT.

The CDR3 region is CASSQDPTNRRYEQYF. The CDR3 DNA is TGCGCCAGCAGCCAAGATCCCACCAACAGACGGTACGAGCAGTACTTC. The genes are TRBV4-1 and TRBJ2-7, with no clear D. The ends were cut back, 0 bases at V and 4 bases at J, with 16 bases in the middle. The CDR3 runs 16 residues. Germline V gene lookup returns CDR1 MGHRA and CDR2 YSYEKL.

The rearrangement uses TRBV7-2 and TRBJ2-3; TRBD2 aligns across 7 bases. Trimming took 8 bases from V and 4 from J; bases not matched to a gene: 6. This CDR3 has 13 amino acids. The V gene's germline CDR1 is SGHTA and CDR2 FQGNSA. The CDR3: CASGDYGSDTQYF. CDR3 DNA: TGTGCCAGCGGGGACTACGGTTCAGATACGCAGTATTTT. Full variable domain (rest looked up from reference TRBV7-2 and TRBJ2-3): GAGVSQSPSNKVTEKGKDVELRCDPISGHTALYWYRQSLGQGLEFLIYFQGNSAPDKSGLPSDRFSAERTGGSVSTLTIQRTQQEDSAVYLCASGDYGSDTQYFGPGTRLTVL.

This chain links TRBV7-9 with TRBJ2-5; 7 bases map to TRBD1. The junction had 6 bases not matched to a gene; V was cut back by 5 bases and J by 0 bases. Germline lookup yields CDR1 SEHNR and CDR2 FQNEAQ (reference sequence). This CDR3 contains 15 residues. The CDR3 protein is CASSTGQKYQETQYF. Here the CDR3 DNA reads TGTGCCAGCAGCACGGGACAGAAGTACCAAGAGACCCAGTACTTC.

This clonotype has just a few counts. The rearrangement uses TRBV10-3 and TRBJ2-7, with 8 bases that match TRBD1. This CDR3 is 13 amino acids long. V shed 6 bases and J 3 bases; nucleotides not matched to a gene: 4. The germline V gene encodes CDR1 ENHRY and CDR2 SYGVKD. DNA of the CDR3: TGTGCCATCAGGAGGGGACAGGTCTACGAGCAGTACTTC. This sequence encodes CAIRRGQVYEQYF.